This TCR beta chain was captured by sequencing in a study of early T cells in non-severe SARS-CoV-2 infection. Study-level background: Sequencing was performed on bulk RNA from unsorted whole blood, leaving chains unpaired.

Study results and limitations: Lookups in VDJdb leaned toward anti-spike CD8 responses and missed private and CD4 specificities.

In its sample, this clonotype was seen a few times. Its antigen is not identified. CDR1 is SNHLY, CDR2 FYNNEI, per germline. CDR3 size: 14 residues. The V end was cut by 2 bases, the J end by 3 bases, with 8 bases between. The TCR library protocol was used to attach unique molecular identifiers. These identifiers were attached to individual cDNA molecules. TCRdb re-derived calls from the 5' RACE reads in MiXCR, one entry per CDR3 protein. The table records approximately 62,000 distinct CDR3 sequences, around 12% of them present only once. This sequence originates from an adult who was a healthcare worker with PCR-confirmed SARS-CoV-2 infection or an uninfected control (not recorded which). The sample comprised whole blood. V usage is TRBV2 and J usage is TRBJ1-5; the D is unclear. The CDR3 protein is CASSESRLNQPQHF. Written as DNA, the CDR3 is TGTGCCAGCAGTGAAAGCAGACTCAATCAGCCCCAGCATTTT.